The entry that follows covers one T cell receptor beta chain sequence. CDR1 is MNHEY, CDR2 SVGAGI, per germline. The CDR3 sequence is 11 residues long. Trimming removed 6 bases from V and 4 bases from J, with 6 bases in between. The data were obtained in a study of shared T cell receptors in the human thymus. Data came from immunoSEQ multiplex PCR; TCRdb stores just in-frame clones and leaves some out. The sample lists roughly 700,000 clones, roughly 90% seen once, with 0.0095% to 0.013% in the top ten. The sample was also linked to a second study, of human thymus T cells.

Sequencing input: thymocytes. The origin of this receptor is a boy in the first two years of life with a congenital heart defect. J is TRBJ1-1 and V is TRBV6-5; D gene uncertain. The DNA for the CDR3 is TGTGCCAGCAGAAAGAGCACTGAAGCTTTCTTT. This gives the protein CASRKSTEAFF.